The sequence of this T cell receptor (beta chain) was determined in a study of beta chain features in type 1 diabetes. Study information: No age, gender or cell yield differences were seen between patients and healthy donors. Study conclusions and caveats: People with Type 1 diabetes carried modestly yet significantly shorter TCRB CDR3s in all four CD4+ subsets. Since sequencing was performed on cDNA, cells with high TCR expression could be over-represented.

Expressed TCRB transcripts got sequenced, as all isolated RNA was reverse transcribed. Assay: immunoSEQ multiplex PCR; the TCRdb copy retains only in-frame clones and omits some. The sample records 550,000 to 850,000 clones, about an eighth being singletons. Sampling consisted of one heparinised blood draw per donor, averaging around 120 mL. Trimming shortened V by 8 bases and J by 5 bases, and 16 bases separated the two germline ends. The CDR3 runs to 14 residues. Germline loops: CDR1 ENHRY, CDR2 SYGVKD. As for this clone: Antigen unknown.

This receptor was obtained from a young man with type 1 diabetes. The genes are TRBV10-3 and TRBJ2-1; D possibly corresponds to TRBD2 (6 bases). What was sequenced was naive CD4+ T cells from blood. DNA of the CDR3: TGTGCCATCTTCTCTCCTAGCGTGAACAATGAGCAGTTCTTC. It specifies CAIFSPSVNNEQFF.